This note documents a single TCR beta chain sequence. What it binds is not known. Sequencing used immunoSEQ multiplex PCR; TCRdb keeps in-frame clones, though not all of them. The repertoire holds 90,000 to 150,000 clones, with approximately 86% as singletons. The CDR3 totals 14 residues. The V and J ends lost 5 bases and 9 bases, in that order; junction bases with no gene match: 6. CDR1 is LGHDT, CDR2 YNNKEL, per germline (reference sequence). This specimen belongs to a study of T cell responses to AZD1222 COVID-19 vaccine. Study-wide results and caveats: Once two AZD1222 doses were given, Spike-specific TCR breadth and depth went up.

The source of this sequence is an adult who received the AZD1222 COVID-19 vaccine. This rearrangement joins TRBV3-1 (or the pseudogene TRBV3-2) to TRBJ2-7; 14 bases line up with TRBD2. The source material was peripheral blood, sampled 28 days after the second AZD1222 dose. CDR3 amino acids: CASSNGLAGGRQYF. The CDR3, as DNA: TGTGCCAGCAGCAACGGACTAGCGGGGGGCAGGCAGTACTTC.